These 32 T cell receptor beta chains were all obtained from the same sample, sequenced in a study of T cell repertoires in cytomegalovirus infection. TCRdb reanalysed the reads using MiXCR and keeps one entry per CDR3 protein. Among more than 95,000 distinct CDR3 sequences, over 30% were seen once, and the ten largest hold about 53%. The antigens for these receptors are not known. The sample here was CD8+ T cells from cultured PBMCs, taken from culture after CMV antigen stimulation. The receptors stem from a human donor in good health (CMV status not recorded). Some clones in this sample may be carry-over from other donors' samples.

The sample holds a few counts of this clonotype. The chain has TRBV28 and TRBJ1-6; D gene ambiguous. The CDR3 has 16 amino acids. Trimming removed 5 bases from V and 0 bases from J, with 11 bases in between. CDR1 MDHEN and CDR2 SYDVKM come from the germline V gene. The CDR3 region has the DNA TGTGCCAGCAGTCAACCTAAGAGCTCCTATAATTCACCCCTCCACTTT. Encoded protein: CASSQPKSSYNSPLHF.

This chain uses TRBV4-1 with TRBJ1-6; D call uncertain. V shed 3 bases and J shed 0 bases, with 15 bases lying between them. Germline assignment: CDR1 MGHRA and CDR2 YSYEKL. This CDR3 region has 18 residues. The CDR3 spells CASSQDEGFFSYNSPLHF. CDR3 sequence (DNA): TGCGCCAGCAGCCAGGATGAGGGATTTTTCTCCTATAATTCACCCCTCCACTTT.

The rearrangement uses TRBV12-3 or TRBV12-4 and TRBJ2-1; TRBD1 agrees at 10 bases. Trimming at V came to 5 bases and at J to 1 base, leaving 8 bases not matched to a gene. CDR3 length: 17 amino acids. In DNA, the CDR3 is TGTGCCAGCAGTCCTATGACAGGGGGCGGGTCCTACAATGAGCAGTTCTTC. Translated, it gives CASSPMTGGGSYNEQFF.

The sample holds a few counts of this clonotype. The rearrangement uses TRBV27 and TRBJ1-5, with D uncertain. Deletions cut 0 bases from V and 4 bases from J, with 4 bases between. The V gene's germline CDR1 is MNHEY and CDR2 SMNVEV (reference sequence). The CDR3 consists of 13 residues. The DNA of the CDR3 is TGTGCCAGCAGTTTATCCCGTAATCAGCCCCAGCATTTT. Protein: CASSLSRNQPQHF.

To note about this clonotype: Germline and junction disagree at one end, which may indicate a read error. This chain uses TRBV4-3 with TRBJ1-4, with a weak D call TRBD1 (6 bases). Germline V gene data show CDR1 as LGHNA and CDR2 as YSLEER. This CDR3 is built from 16 residues. As DNA, the CDR3 is TGCGCCAGCGGCCAAGGGCAGGGGTCCGGGGGTGAAAAACTGTTTTTT. Protein product: CASGQGQGSGGEKLFF.

This chain uses TRBV4-2 with TRBJ2-3; D gene uncertain. V was pared by 1 base and J by 1 base, with 6 bases between. This CDR3 region has 14 residues. Germline-derived CDR1 and CDR2 are LGHNA and YNFKEQ. In nucleotides, the CDR3 is TGTGCCAGCAGCCAAGCTGGGGGCACAGATACGCAGTATTTT. Protein product: CASSQAGGTDTQYF.

This clonotype was recorded many times. The CDR3 protein is CASSPQDSDNEQFF. Here the CDR3 DNA reads TGTGCCAGCAGTCCACAGGACAGCGACAATGAGCAGTTCTTC. The chain couples TRBV27 to TRBJ2-1, with a tentative D call TRBD1 (6 bases). V lost 5 bases and J 5 bases, leaving 13 bases between the germline ends. This CDR3 region has 14 residues. Germline CDR1 is MNHEY and CDR2 is SMNVEV (reference sequence).

This clonotype came up a few times. This rearrangement joins TRBV6-2 or TRBV6-3 to TRBJ2-1; D ambiguous. This CDR3 region has 13 residues. Looked up from germline, CDR1 is MNHEY and CDR2 is SVGEGT. Trimming took off 8 bases at V and 4 bases at J, with 12 bases between the two ends. The CDR3 sequence is CASAEEIYNEQFF. In DNA, the CDR3 is TGTGCCAGCGCTGAAGAGATTTACAATGAGCAGTTCTTC.

The chain is built from TRBV7-2 and TRBJ1-1; TRBD1 is a possible D gene (5 bases). Per the germline V gene, CDR1 is SGHTA and CDR2 is FQGNSA. The CDR3 runs to 13 residues. Deletions cut 2 bases from V and 4 bases from J, with 8 bases between. Here the CDR3 DNA reads TGTGCCAGCAGCTTATGGGGGGGCACTGAAGCTTTCTTT. Protein: CASSLWGGTEAFF.

This chain connects TRBV27 to TRBJ2-7; no definite D call. This CDR3 contains 14 residues. Trimming pared 6 bases from V and 4 bases from J, leaving 16 bases between. Germline V lookup: CDR1 MNHEY, CDR2 SMNVEV (reference sequence). The CDR3 DNA sequence: TGTGCCAGCAGCGAAGCAGACGGTGCGTACGAGCAGTACTTC. It translates to CASSEADGAYEQYF.

This clonotype was seen a few times. The J gene is TRBJ2-3, the V gene TRBV15, with TRBD2 matching over 12 bases. There are 15 residues in the CDR3. After removal of 2 bases from V and 5 bases from J, the junction contained 2 bases not matched to a gene. The germline V gene encodes CDR1 LNHNV and CDR2 YYDKDF (reference sequence). CDR3 sequence: CATSRTGLAGDTQYF. Written as DNA, the CDR3 is TGTGCCACCAGCAGAACGGGACTAGCGGGAGATACGCAGTATTTT.

In its sample, this clonotype was seen a few times. The rearrangement uses TRBV7-9 and TRBJ1-3, with D perhaps TRBD1 (6 bases). In germline, CDR1 is SEHNR, CDR2 FQNEAQ (reference sequence). V was clipped by 4 bases and J by 0 bases, with 13 bases between them. This CDR3 spans 16 amino acids. The DNA of the CDR3 is TGTGCCAGCAGCTCGACAGGTCCCCGCTCTGGAAACACCATATATTTT. Residues: CASSSTGPRSGNTIYF.

There are a few counts of this clonotype. V usage is TRBV6-1 and J usage is TRBJ2-1, with 7 bases identical to TRBD1. This CDR3 spans 14 amino acids. The ends lost 2 bases at V and 4 bases at J; junction bases unmatched: 2. Germline V gives CDR1 MNHNS, CDR2 SASEGT. CDR3 in DNA: TGTGCCAGCAGTGAACTGGACAGGTACAATGAGCAGTTCTTC. Protein: CASSELDRYNEQFF.

This clonotype was counted a few times. The chain couples TRBV7-6 to TRBJ1-1; possibly TRBD1 for D (6 bases). Germline V CDR1 and CDR2: SGHVS, FNYEAQ. The CDR3 runs 15 residues. Trimming removed 4 bases at V and 1 base at J, with 13 bases between. In nucleotides, the CDR3 is TGTGCCAGCAGCTCACCGGACAGTTCGAACACTGAAGCTTTCTTT. It specifies CASSSPDSSNTEAFF.

A few counts support this clonotype. The V and J genes are TRBV19 and TRBJ2-7, with D unresolved. Germline loops: CDR1 LNHDA, CDR2 SQIVND (reference sequence). The length of the CDR3 is 14 residues. The V gene lost 5 bases and the J gene lost 2 bases, with 13 bases spanning the gap. The CDR3 sequence is CASSGRPWPYEQYF. The DNA of the CDR3 is TGTGCCAGTAGTGGAAGGCCATGGCCCTACGAGCAGTACTTC.

V and J are TRBV6-2 or TRBV6-3 and TRBJ2-5, with TRBD2 matching over 11 bases. J gave up 0 bases and V 7 bases, and 7 bases lay outside the gene matches. Looked up from germline, CDR1 is MNHEY and CDR2 is SVGEGT. This CDR3 has 16 residues. This CDR3 is CASTALAGVYQETQYF. The CDR3 DNA sequence: TGTGCCAGCACGGCACTAGCGGGGGTATACCAAGAGACCCAGTACTTC.

This clonotype was detected only a few times. The CDR3: CASSLIGRVVEQYF. As DNA, the CDR3 is TGTGCCAGCAGCTTAATCGGCAGGGTAGTCGAGCAGTACTTC. The chain employs TRBV7-2 and TRBJ2-7; a possible D gene is TRBD1 (5 bases). V lost 2 bases, J lost 6 bases, and 14 bases lay in between. This CDR3 spans 14 amino acids. Germline loops: CDR1 SGHTA, CDR2 FQGNSA.

This clonotype occurred once. The chain links TRBV6-6 to TRBJ1-4, with D uncertain. Germline CDR1 reads MNHNY; CDR2 reads SVGAGI (reference sequence). Trimming left V 2 bases short and J 0 bases short, with 7 bases between. The CDR3 spans 15 residues. CDR3 residues: CASSYVIATNEKLFF. As DNA, the CDR3 is TGTGCCAGCAGTTACGTCATTGCAACTAATGAAAAACTGTTTTTT.

This clonotype was seen only a few times. The chain recombines TRBV7-2 with TRBJ2-7; D is possibly TRBD1 (6 bases). CDR3 length equals 16 residues. V lost 5 bases, J lost 1 base, and 18 bases lay in between. Germline V gene lookup returns CDR1 SGHTA and CDR2 FQGNSA. In nucleotides, the CDR3 is TGTGCCAGCAGCCTTAGCCAGGGGACGGGGTCCTACGAGCAGTACTTC. This encodes CASSLSQGTGSYEQYF.

This clonotype showed up many times. The genes are TRBV5-1 and TRBJ1-3; TRBD1 might be the D (5 bases). Germline-derived CDR1 and CDR2 are SGHRS and YFSETQ. The CDR3 is 16 residues long. V was clipped by 4 bases and J by 0 bases, with 14 bases between them. The CDR3 DNA sequence: TGCGCCAGCAGCCCTGGGACGGTACTCTCTGGAAACACCATATATTTT. This sequence encodes CASSPGTVLSGNTIYF.

This clonotype occurred a few times. This chain links TRBV12-3 or TRBV12-4 with TRBJ2-3; 9 bases agree with TRBD1. The CDR3 sequence is 16 residues long. V lost 4 bases to trimming and J lost 5 bases; unmatched junction nucleotides: 10. Written as DNA, the CDR3 is TGTGCCAGCAGTTCCGGACAGGGGTATGAGGGAGATACGCAGTATTTT. Protein product: CASSSGQGYEGDTQYF.

The rearrangement links TRBV2 to TRBJ2-1; TRBD2 agrees at 9 bases. CDR3 length: 14 amino acids. Germline V gene sequence: CDR1 SNHLY, CDR2 FYNNEI. V lost 8 bases and J lost 7; bases outside the gene matches: 9. The CDR3: CASSGSGGLNEQFF. CDR3 DNA sequence: TGTGCCAGCTCGGGTAGCGGGGGTTTAAATGAGCAGTTCTTC. The full variable domain, with the rest looked up from reference TRBV2 and TRBJ2-1, is EPEVTQTPSHQVTQMGQEVILRCVPISNHLYFYWYRQILGQKVEFLVSFYNNEISEKSEIFDDQFSVERPDGSNFTLKIRSTKLEDSAMYFCASSGSGGLNEQFFGPGTRLTVL.

The J gene is TRBJ1-2, the V gene TRBV28, with a possible D match to TRBD1 (5 bases). Trimming cost V 6 bases and J 1 base, with 18 bases left between them. The CDR3 loop spans 16 amino acids. Germline-derived CDR1 and CDR2 are MDHEN and SYDVKM. CDR3 DNA: TGTGCCAGCAGAAGTCCGGGACTGTCGGATAACTATGGCTACACCTTC. It codes for CASRSPGLSDNYGYTF.

This clonotype was counted at least ten times. The chain joins TRBV12-3 or TRBV12-4 to TRBJ1-4; D call uncertain. CDR3 size: 15 residues. The V end was cut by 4 bases, the J end by 1 base, with 10 bases between. The CDR3 is CASSSRSGTNEKLFF. The CDR3 bases are TGTGCCAGCAGTTCCCGCAGTGGAACTAATGAAAAACTGTTTTTT.

There are many counts of this clonotype. CDR3 sequence: CASSLGRDSYNSPLHF. DNA for the CDR3: TGTGCCAGCAGTTTAGGCCGGGACTCCTATAATTCACCCCTCCACTTT. This chain links TRBV28 with TRBJ1-6; no definite D call. Germline-derived CDR1 and CDR2 are MDHEN and SYDVKM. The CDR3 consists of 16 residues. The V gene lost 2 bases and the J gene lost 0 bases, with 8 bases spanning the gap. Full variable domain (missing parts from reference TRBV28 and TRBJ1-6): DVKVTQSSRYLVKRTGEKVFLECVQDMDHENMFWYRQDPGLGLRLIYFSYDVKMKEKGDIPEGYSVSREKKERFSLILESASTNQTSMYLCASSLGRDSYNSPLHFGNGTRLTVT.

This clonotype has only a few counts. The J gene is TRBJ2-2, the V gene TRBV6-2 or TRBV6-3; D remains unclear. CDR3 length: 15 amino acids. Germline CDR1 is MNHEY and CDR2 is SVGEGT. V dropped 0 bases and J dropped 6 bases, with 11 bases sitting between them. This CDR3 reads CASSYSTPWSGELFF. For the CDR3, the DNA is TGTGCCAGCAGTTACTCGACCCCTTGGTCCGGGGAGCTGTTTTTT.

J is TRBJ2-1 and V is TRBV7-8; the D is unclear. This CDR3 contains 15 residues. Germline V gene sequence: CDR1 SGHVS, CDR2 FQNEAQ. V was pared by 5 bases and J by 5 bases, with 16 bases between. The CDR3 DNA follows: TGTGCCAGCAGCCCCCGCTGGACCGATCACAATGAGCAGTTCTTC. Translation gives CASSPRWTDHNEQFF. Together with reference TRBV7-8 and TRBJ2-1, the CDR3 gives the full variable domain: GAGVSQSPRYKVAKRGQDVALRCDPISGHVSLFWYQQALGQGPEFLTYFQNEAQLDKSGLPSDRFFAERPEGSVSTLKIQRTQQEDSAVYLCASSPRWTDHNEQFFGPGTRLTVL.

J is TRBJ1-6 and V is TRBV7-6, with 7 nucleotides matching TRBD1. The CDR3 consists of 14 residues. Germline trimming cut 10 bases from V and 6 bases from J; bases unmatched to any gene: 9. Germline V CDR1 and CDR2: SGHVS, FNYEAQ. CDR3 coding DNA: TGTGCCAACAGACGACAGGGAGGTAATTCACCCCTCCACTTT. Translated, it gives CANRRQGGNSPLHF.

Only a few counts were recorded for this clonotype. V and J are TRBV19 and TRBJ2-6; the D call may be TRBD1 or TRBD2 (6 bases each). In germline, CDR1 is LNHDA, CDR2 SQIVND (reference sequence). V lost 1 base and J 2 bases, leaving 18 bases between the germline ends. This CDR3 is 19 amino acids long. For the CDR3, the DNA is TGTGCCAGTAGTATAGGGAGGGCCTCAGGGGCCGCTGGGGCCAACGTCCTGACTTTC. It codes for CASSIGRASGAAGANVLTF.

In its sample, this clonotype was seen a few times. This sequence joins TRBV7-9 and TRBJ1-5; maybe TRBD1 (6 bases). Looked up from germline, CDR1 is SEHNR and CDR2 is FQNEAQ (reference sequence). This CDR3 spans 14 amino acids. Trimming took 5 bases from V and 3 from J, leaving 11 bases between them. The chain's CDR3 is CASSPPGANQPQHF. In DNA, the CDR3 is TGTGCCAGCAGCCCCCCAGGGGCCAATCAGCCCCAGCATTTT.

This clonotype was seen more than once but under ten times. The V and J genes are TRBV20-1 and TRBJ1-2; tentatively, D is TRBD1 (5 bases). The CDR3 runs to 13 residues. V lost 3 bases and J lost 8, with 16 bases in between. Germline-derived CDR1 and CDR2 are DFQATT and SNEGSKA (reference sequence). The DNA of the CDR3 is TGCAGTGCTAGTATTGGGGGTTTGTACGGCTACACCTTC. Protein: CSASIGGLYGYTF.

This chain uses TRBV29-1 with TRBJ1-1; possibly TRBD1 for D (6 bases). V was shortened by 2 bases and J by 11 bases, with 9 bases between the two germline ends. The CDR3 contains 10 residues. CDR1 and CDR2 (germline): SQVTM, ANQGSEA. The CDR3 coding sequence is TGCAGCGTTGAAAGGGGGGGGGCTTTCTTT. Its protein is CSVERGGAFF.